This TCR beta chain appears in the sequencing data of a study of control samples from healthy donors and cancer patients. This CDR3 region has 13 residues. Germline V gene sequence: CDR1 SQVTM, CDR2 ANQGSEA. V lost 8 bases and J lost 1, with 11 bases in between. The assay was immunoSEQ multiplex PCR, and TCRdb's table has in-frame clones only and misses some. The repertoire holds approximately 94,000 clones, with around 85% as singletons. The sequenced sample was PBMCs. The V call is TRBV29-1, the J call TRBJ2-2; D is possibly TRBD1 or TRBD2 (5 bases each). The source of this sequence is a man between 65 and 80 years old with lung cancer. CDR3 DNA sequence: TGCAGCACGGGACGGATGAACACCGGGGAGCTGTTTTTT. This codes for CSTGRMNTGELFF.